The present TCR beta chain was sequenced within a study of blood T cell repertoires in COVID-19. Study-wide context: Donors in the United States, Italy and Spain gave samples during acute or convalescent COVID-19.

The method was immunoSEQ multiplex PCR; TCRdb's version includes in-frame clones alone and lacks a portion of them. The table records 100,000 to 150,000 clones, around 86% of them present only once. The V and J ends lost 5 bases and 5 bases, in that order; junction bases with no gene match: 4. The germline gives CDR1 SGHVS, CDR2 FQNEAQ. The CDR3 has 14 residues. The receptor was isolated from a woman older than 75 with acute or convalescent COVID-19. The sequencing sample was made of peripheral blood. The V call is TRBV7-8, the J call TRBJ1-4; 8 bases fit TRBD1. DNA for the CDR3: TGTGCCAGCAGCGCGGGACAGGAAAATGAAAAACTGTTTTTT. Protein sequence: CASSAGQENEKLFF. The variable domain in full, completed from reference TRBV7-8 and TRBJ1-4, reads GAGVSQSPRYKVAKRGQDVALRCDPISGHVSLFWYQQALGQGPEFLTYFQNEAQLDKSGLPSDRFFAERPEGSVSTLKIQRTQQEDSAVYLCASSAGQENEKLFFGSGTQLSVL.